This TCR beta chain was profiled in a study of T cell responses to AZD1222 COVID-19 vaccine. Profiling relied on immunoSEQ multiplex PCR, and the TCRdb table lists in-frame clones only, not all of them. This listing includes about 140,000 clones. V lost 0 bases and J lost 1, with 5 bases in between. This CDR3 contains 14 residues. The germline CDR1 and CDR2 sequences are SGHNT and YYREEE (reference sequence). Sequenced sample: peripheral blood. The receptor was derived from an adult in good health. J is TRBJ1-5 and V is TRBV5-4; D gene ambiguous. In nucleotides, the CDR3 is TGTGCCAGCAGCTTGGACGGCAGCAATCAGCCCCAGCATTTT. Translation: CASSLDGSNQPQHF. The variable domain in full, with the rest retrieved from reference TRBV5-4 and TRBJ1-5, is ETGVTQSPTHLIKTRGQQVTLRCSSQSGHNTVSWYQQALGQGPQFIFQYYREEENGRGNFPPRFSGLQFPNYSSELNVNALELDDSALYLCASSLDGSNQPQHFGDGTRLSIL.